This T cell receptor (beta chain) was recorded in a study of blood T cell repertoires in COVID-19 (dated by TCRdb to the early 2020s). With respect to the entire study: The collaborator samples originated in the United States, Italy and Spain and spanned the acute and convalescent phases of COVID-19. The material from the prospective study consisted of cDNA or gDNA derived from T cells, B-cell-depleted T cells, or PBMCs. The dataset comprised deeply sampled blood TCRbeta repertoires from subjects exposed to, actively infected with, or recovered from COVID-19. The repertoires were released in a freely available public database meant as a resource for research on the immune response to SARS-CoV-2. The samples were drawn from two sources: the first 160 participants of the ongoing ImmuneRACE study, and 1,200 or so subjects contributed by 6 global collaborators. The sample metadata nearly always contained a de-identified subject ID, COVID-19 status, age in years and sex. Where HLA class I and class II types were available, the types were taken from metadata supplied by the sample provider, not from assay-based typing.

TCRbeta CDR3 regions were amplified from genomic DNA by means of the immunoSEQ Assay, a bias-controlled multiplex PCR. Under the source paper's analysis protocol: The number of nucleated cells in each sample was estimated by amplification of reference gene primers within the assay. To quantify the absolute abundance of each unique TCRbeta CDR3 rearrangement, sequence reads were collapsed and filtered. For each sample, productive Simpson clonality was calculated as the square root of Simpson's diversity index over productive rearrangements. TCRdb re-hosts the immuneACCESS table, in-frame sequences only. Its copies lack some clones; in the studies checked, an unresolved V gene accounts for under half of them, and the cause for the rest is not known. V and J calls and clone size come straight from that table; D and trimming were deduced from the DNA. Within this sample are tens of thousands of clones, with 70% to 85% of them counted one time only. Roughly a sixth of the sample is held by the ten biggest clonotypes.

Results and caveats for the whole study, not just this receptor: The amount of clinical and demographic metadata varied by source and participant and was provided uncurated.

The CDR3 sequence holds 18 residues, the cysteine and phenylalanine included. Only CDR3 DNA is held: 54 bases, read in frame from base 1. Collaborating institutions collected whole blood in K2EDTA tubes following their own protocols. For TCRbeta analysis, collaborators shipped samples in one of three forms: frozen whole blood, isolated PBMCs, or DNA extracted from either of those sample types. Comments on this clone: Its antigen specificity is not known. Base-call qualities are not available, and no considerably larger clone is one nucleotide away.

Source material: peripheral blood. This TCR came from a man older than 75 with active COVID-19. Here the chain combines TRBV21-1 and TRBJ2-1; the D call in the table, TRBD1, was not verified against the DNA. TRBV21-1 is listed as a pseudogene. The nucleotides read TGTGCCAGCAGCAAGATGAGCGTTTCGGGACAGAAATACAATGAGCAGTTCTTC. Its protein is CASSKMSVSGQKYNEQFF.